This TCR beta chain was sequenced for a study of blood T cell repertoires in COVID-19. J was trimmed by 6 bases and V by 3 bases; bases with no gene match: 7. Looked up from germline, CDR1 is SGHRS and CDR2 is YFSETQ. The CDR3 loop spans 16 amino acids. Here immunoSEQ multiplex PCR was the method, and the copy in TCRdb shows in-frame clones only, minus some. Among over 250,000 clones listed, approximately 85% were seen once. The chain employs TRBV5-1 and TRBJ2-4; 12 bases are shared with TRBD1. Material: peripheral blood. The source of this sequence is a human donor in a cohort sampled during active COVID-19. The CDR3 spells CASSSTGQGAGNIQYF. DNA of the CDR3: TGCGCCAGCAGCTCAACGGGACAGGGGGCGGGAAACATTCAGTACTTC.